A single sample is the source of the 26 T cell receptor beta chains below, sequenced in a study of cytomegalovirus exposure and HLA in healthy donors. Use of 60 Vbeta and 13 Jbeta primers characterized the PCR. Sequencing was performed with immunoSEQ multiplex PCR; in TCRdb, only in-frame clones are kept and a portion is missing. The sample has about 160,000 clones; roughly 78% are singletons. Sequenced material: PBMCs. Receptor source: a man in his forties or fifties in good health and CMV-seropositive.

The CDR3: CASSVGQTVYQETQYF. The CDR3 bases are TGTGCCAGCAGCGTAGGGCAGACTGTGTACCAAGAGACCCAGTACTTC. The J gene is TRBJ2-5, the V gene TRBV9, with no clear D. Germline-derived CDR1 and CDR2 are SGDLS and YYNGEE. The length of the CDR3 is 16 residues. V dropped 0 bases and J dropped 0 bases, with 12 bases sitting between them. The whole variable domain, remainder taken from reference TRBV9 and TRBJ2-5, is DSGVTQTPKHLITATGQRVTLRCSPRSGDLSVYWYQQSLDQGLQFLIQYYNGEERAKGNILERFSAQQFPDLHSELNLSSLELGDSALYFCASSVGQTVYQETQYFGPGTRLLVL.

This sequence joins TRBV9 and TRBJ2-3; 10 positions agree with TRBD2. Germline V gene data show CDR1 as SGDLS and CDR2 as YYNGEE. CDR3 length: 15 amino acids. With V trimmed by 3 bases and J by 1 base, 2 bases remained unmatched. The CDR3 loop reads CASSETSGGTDTQYF. CDR3 bases: TGTGCCAGCAGCGAAACTAGCGGGGGCACAGATACGCAGTATTTT. Together with reference TRBV9 and TRBJ2-3, the CDR3 gives the full variable domain: DSGVTQTPKHLITATGQRVTLRCSPRSGDLSVYWYQQSLDQGLQFLIQYYNGEERAKGNILERFSAQQFPDLHSELNLSSLELGDSALYFCASSETSGGTDTQYFGPGTRLTVL.

This chain links TRBV5-1 with TRBJ1-3; D possibly corresponds to TRBD1 (5 bases). Germline-derived CDR1 and CDR2 are SGHRS and YFSETQ. Trimming stripped 2 bases from V and 0 bases from J, with 9 bases between. The CDR3 length is 15 residues. The DNA of the CDR3 is TGCGCCAGCAGCTTAACAGGTCTCTCTGGAAACACCATATATTTT. This codes for CASSLTGLSGNTIYF. Looking up the rest from reference TRBV5-1 and TRBJ1-3 gives the full variable domain: KAGVTQTPRYLIKTRGQQVTLSCSPISGHRSVSWYQQTPGQGLQFLFEYFSETQRNKGNFPGRFSGRQFSNSRSEMNVSTLELGDSALYLCASSLTGLSGNTIYFGEGSWLTVV.

J is TRBJ1-6 and V is TRBV5-1, with D uncertain. V was trimmed by 3 bases and J by 7 bases, leaving 14 bases between them. The CDR3 runs 15 residues. In germline, CDR1 is SGHRS, CDR2 YFSETQ. The DNA for the CDR3 is TGCGCCAGCAGCTACGGTCAGACGAGGAATTCACCCCTCCACTTT. Translating gives CASSYGQTRNSPLHF.

The chain combines TRBV7-9 with TRBJ2-7; D is possibly TRBD1 (6 bases). V was shortened by 6 bases and J by 2 bases, with 17 bases between the two germline ends. CDR1 and CDR2 from the germline V gene are SEHNR and FQNEAQ (reference sequence). This CDR3 has 15 residues. The CDR3, as DNA: TGTGCCAGCAGAGCCCCGGACAGATTCCCCTACGAGCAGTACTTC. Translated, it gives CASRAPDRFPYEQYF.

This clone has a handful of counts. The chain is built from TRBV5-4 and TRBJ2-5, with 9 positions matching TRBD2. After removal of 5 bases from V and 3 bases from J, the junction contained 2 bases not matched to a gene. The CDR3 has 13 residues. CDR1 SGHNT and CDR2 YYREEE come from the germline V gene (reference sequence). CDR3 DNA sequence: TGTGCCAGCAGGGCTAGCGGGGAAGAGACCCAGTACTTC. It yields the protein CASRASGEETQYF.

This chain links TRBV14 with TRBJ2-2; 8 nucleotides match TRBD1. CDR3 size: 13 residues. Germline values: CDR1 SGHDN, CDR2 FVKESK. The J segment lost 1 base and the V segment lost 9 bases, leaving 1 base of the junction unmatched. CDR3 sequence (DNA): TGTGCCAGTGGACAGGGGAACACCGGGGAGCTGTTTTTT. This codes for CASGQGNTGELFF.

The chain links TRBV5-1 to TRBJ2-3; perhaps TRBD1 as D (7 bases). Trimming left V 5 bases short and J 3 bases short, with 28 bases between. From germline, CDR1 is SGHRS and CDR2 YFSETQ. CDR3 length equals 19 residues. In nucleotides, the CDR3 is TGCGCCAGCAGACAACAAACAGGGGCGGGATCTTGGTGGACAGATACGCAGTATTTT. The encoded protein is CASRQQTGAGSWWTDTQYF.

The CDR3 DNA is TGTGCCAGCAGCTACCAAGGGGGCCTGGGAGAGACCCAGTACTTC. It specifies CASSYQGGLGETQYF. The chain links TRBV7-9 to TRBJ2-5, with 7 bases that match TRBD1. The germline gives CDR1 SEHNR, CDR2 FQNEAQ (reference sequence). J was trimmed by 4 bases and V by 4 bases; bases with no gene match: 9. The length of the CDR3 is 15 residues.

The chain links TRBV7-3 to TRBJ2-2; 7 positions agree with TRBD2. Germline V gene data show CDR1 as SGHTA and CDR2 as FQGTGA. The CDR3 is 16 amino acids. With 5 bases clipped from V and 6 bases from J, the junction kept 12 bases outside the gene matches. CDR3: CASSPAGTTSPGELFF. CDR3 coding DNA: TGTGCCAGCAGCCCCGCCGGGACTACGTCCCCCGGGGAGCTGTTTTTT. Variable domain in full (rest from reference TRBV7-3 and TRBJ2-2): GAGVSQTPSNKVTEKGKYVELRCDPISGHTALYWYRQSLGQGPEFLIYFQGTGAADDSGLPNDRFFAVRPEGSVSTLKIQRTERGDSAVYLCASSPAGTTSPGELFFGEGSRLTVL.

This clone was detected a few times. The chain uses TRBV11-2 and TRBJ2-2, with TRBD1 matching 9 bases. Germline assignment: CDR1 SGHAT and CDR2 FQNNGV. V dropped 5 bases and J dropped 6; count of bases not matched to a gene: 4. CDR3 size: 14 residues. The CDR3 bases are TGTGCCAGCAGCGGGACAGGGAGGGCCGGGGAGCTGTTTTTT. Translation: CASSGTGRAGELFF.

CDR3 DNA: TGTGCCAGCAGCCCCCTGGGGGGGGGCACTGAAGCTTTCTTT. Encoded protein: CASSPLGGGTEAFF. The chain couples TRBV14 to TRBJ1-1; possible D gene TRBD1, 5 bases. CDR3 length: 14 amino acids. V gave up 4 bases and J gave up 4 bases, with 13 bases separating them. Looked up from germline, CDR1 is SGHDN and CDR2 is FVKESK. The complete variable domain, with remaining parts taken from reference TRBV14 and TRBJ1-1, reads EAGVTQFPSHSVIEKGQTVTLRCDPISGHDNLYWYRRVMGKEIKFLLHFVKESKQDESGMPNNRFLAERTGGTYSTLKVQPAELEDSGVYFCASSPLGGGTEAFFGQGTRLTVV.

As regards this clone: The germline gene is not matched at one end of the junction; a read error may be the cause. The CDR3 protein is CASSPATGELFF. Here the CDR3 DNA reads TGCGCCAGCAGCCCAGCCACCGGGGAACTGTTTTTT. This rearrangement joins TRBV4-1 to TRBJ2-2; D might be TRBD2 (5 bases). Germline CDR1 MGHRA, CDR2 YSYEKL. This CDR3 has 12 residues.

The V gene is TRBV2, the J gene TRBJ2-1; D might be TRBD2 (7 bases). CDR1 SNHLY and CDR2 FYNNEI come from the germline V gene. The CDR3 loop spans 15 amino acids. The germline V and J ends were trimmed by 6 bases and 4 bases, with 16 bases remaining between them. CDR3 amino acids: CASRAKGGSYNEQFF. The CDR3 coding sequence is TGTGCCAGCAGGGCCAAGGGGGGGTCTTACAATGAGCAGTTCTTC. Variable domain in full (rest from reference TRBV2 and TRBJ2-1): EPEVTQTPSHQVTQMGQEVILRCVPISNHLYFYWYRQILGQKVEFLVSFYNNEISEKSEIFDDQFSVERPDGSNFTLKIRSTKLEDSAMYFCASRAKGGSYNEQFFGPGTRLTVL.

The V and J genes are TRBV14 and TRBJ1-2; TRBD1 is a possible D gene (5 bases). Trimming pared 0 bases from V and 8 bases from J, leaving 13 bases between. The CDR3 loop spans 14 amino acids. Germline V gene data show CDR1 as SGHDN and CDR2 as FVKESK. The CDR3 DNA reads TGTGCCAGCAGCCAAGATCGGCGGGGGTACGGCTACACCTTC. It is translated as CASSQDRRGYGYTF.

The chain combines TRBV9 with TRBJ2-7; D is undetermined. Trimming took off 0 bases at V and 6 bases at J, with 13 bases between the two ends. Germline V CDR1 and CDR2: SGDLS, YYNGEE. The CDR3 is 14 residues long. As DNA, the CDR3 is TGTGCCAGCAGCGTAGGCCCGGGTTCGGTCGAGCAGTACTTC. This encodes CASSVGPGSVEQYF.

The chain employs TRBV4-2 and TRBJ2-1, with a possible D match to TRBD1 (6 bases). The germline V gene has CDR1 LGHNA and CDR2 YNFKEQ. The CDR3 runs 17 residues. V lost 3 bases and J 4 bases, leaving 19 bases between the germline ends. Here the CDR3 DNA reads TGTGCCAGCAGCCAGCCCCCTACAGGGACGTTGTACAATGAGCAGTTCTTC. This encodes CASSQPPTGTLYNEQFF.

The chain joins TRBV14 to TRBJ2-7; D may be TRBD2 (6 bases). Per germline, CDR1 SGHDN and CDR2 FVKESK. CDR3 length: 13 amino acids. The ends were cut back, 9 bases at V and 3 bases at J, with 15 bases in the middle. As DNA, the CDR3 is TGTGCCAGGGGTAGCGGAGCCAACTACGAGCAGTACTTC. Its translation is CARGSGANYEQYF.

As concerns this clone: An end of the junction differs from the germline gene, which may be a read error. This sample includes further DNA sequences coding for the same CDR3. CDR3 region: CASTPRDRRHYGYTF. The CDR3 DNA reads TGTGCTAGCACCCCTAGGGACAGAAGGCACTATGGCTACACCTTC. V usage is TRBV7-2 and J usage is TRBJ1-2, with 7 bases aligning to TRBD1. The germline CDR1 and CDR2 sequences are SGHTA and FQGNSA. The CDR3 loop spans 15 amino acids.

This clone was seen a handful of times. The V and J genes are TRBV29-1 and TRBJ2-7; D is possibly TRBD1 (7 bases). Germline V gene sequence: CDR1 SQVTM, CDR2 ANQGSEA. Deletions cut 7 bases from V and 3 bases from J, with 19 bases between. This CDR3 is built from 14 residues. This CDR3 reads CSAGRGTANYEQYF. CDR3 coding DNA: TGCAGCGCCGGACGGGGGACAGCAAACTACGAGCAGTACTTC.

V and J are TRBV18 and TRBJ1-5; TRBD1 matches at 8 bases. Losses at the gene ends were 4 bases for V and 7 bases for J; bases not matched to a gene: 9. CDR3 length equals 15 residues. Per germline, CDR1 KGHSH and CDR2 LQKENI. This CDR3 is CASSHRQGMEQPQHF. Here the CDR3 DNA reads TGTGCCAGCTCACACAGACAGGGGATGGAGCAGCCCCAGCATTTT.

The chain is built from TRBV6-6 and TRBJ1-5; D not resolved. The V end was cut by 2 bases, the J end by 11 bases, with 13 bases between. The germline CDR1 and CDR2 sequences are MNHNY and SVGAGI (reference sequence). This CDR3 has 13 residues. CDR3 residues: CASSYGGESAQHF. CDR3 sequence (DNA): TGTGCCAGCAGTTACGGCGGAGAATCAGCCCAGCATTTT.

The V and J genes are TRBV7-2 and TRBJ1-2; tentatively, D is TRBD1 (6 bases). The CDR3 spans 15 residues. V lost 4 bases and J 4 bases, leaving 16 bases between the germline ends. Germline lookup yields CDR1 SGHTA and CDR2 FQGNSA. The CDR3 loop reads CASSSSSRGTYGYTF. The CDR3 DNA reads as TGTGCCAGCAGCTCCTCCTCCAGGGGCACCTATGGCTACACCTTC.

The chain recombines TRBV4-2 with TRBJ2-3; the match to TRBD2 covers 11 bases. The CDR3 runs 15 residues. V trimming: 5 bases; J trimming: 4 bases; junction bases outside the gene matches: 5. Germline values: CDR1 LGHNA, CDR2 YNFKEQ. The CDR3 DNA is TGTGCCAGCAGCGCCAATAGCGGGGGGGCAGATACGCAGTATTTT. Its protein product is CASSANSGGADTQYF.

Details on this clone: At one of its ends the junction is not consistent with the germline gene, which may arise from a read error. This chain uses TRBV7-9 with TRBJ2-7; D call uncertain. This CDR3 region has 10 residues. The germline CDR1 and CDR2 sequences are SEHNR and FQNEAQ (reference sequence). CDR3 region: CSSPYHEQYF. The CDR3 DNA sequence: TGTTCCAGTCCCTACCACGAGCAGTACTTC.

The CDR3 DNA follows: TGTGCCAGCAGTTCGCGAGAGAGGGGGCAGGATTCACCCCTCCACTTT. Translating it yields CASSSRERGQDSPLHF. The rearrangement joins TRBV6-6 to TRBJ1-6; 7 bases are shared with TRBD1. The CDR3 extends over 16 amino acids. V shed 4 bases and J 8 bases; nucleotides not matched to a gene: 11. The germline V gene encodes CDR1 MNHNY and CDR2 SVGAGI (reference sequence).